This T cell receptor (beta chain) was profiled in a study of shared clonotypes between healthy human individuals. At the deep level, the assay was run. An even split of each subset's genomic DNA across several immunoSEQ plates was performed. Clones were sequenced by immunoSEQ multiplex PCR, and TCRdb holds only the in-frame ones, with some missing. Among more than 2 million clones listed, around 95% were seen once. Germline CDR1 LGHNT, CDR2 FRNRAP. With 5 bases removed from V and 2 bases from J, the gap between germline ends came to 12 bases. The CDR3 consists of 14 residues. Note on this clone: Its antigen is as yet unknown.

Overall study results and limits: Compared with clonotypes that all four donors shared, non-shared clonotypes had lower generation probabilities. Clonotypes that were shared across a few donors made up 4.5% to 5% of naive CD4 clonotypes.

Material: naive CD4+ T cells sorted from blood. Subset defined: CD45RA+ positively selected. The clonotype comes from a man aged 18 to 30 in good health. The chain carries TRBV12-5 and TRBJ1-1; D gene unclear. The CDR3 protein is CASGPHDPNTEAFF. In DNA form, the CDR3 reads TGTGCTAGTGGTCCCCACGATCCAAACACTGAAGCTTTCTTT. Supplemented by reference TRBV12-5 and TRBJ1-1, the full variable domain reads DARVTQTPRHKVTEMGQEVTMRCQPILGHNTVFWYRQTMMQGLELLAYFRNRAPLDDSGMPKDRFSAEMPDATLATLKIQPSEPRDSAVYFCASGPHDPNTEAFFGQGTRLTVV.